These T cell receptor beta chains were read from a single sample in a study of vaccination and CD4 T cells after COVID-19. Via MiXCR, TCRdb re-called the PCR reads, giving one row per CDR3 protein. The data hold about 12,000 distinct CDR3 sequences, with about 30% observed a single time. For these TCRs, the target antigens are not known. The specimen sequenced was cultured CD4+ T cells from blood. These receptors all come from a human donor with COVID-19. Each CDR3 is given with its conserved first and last residue. Each record gives: clone size, J gene, D gene, V gene, CDR3 DNA, CDR3 protein. A D gene is named only where the DNA matches it firmly. Only part of the rows carry a size: once, few, many, or a class if the clone is expanded.

clone size: once
J gene: TRBJ2-7
D gene: TRBD1
V gene: TRBV19
CDR3 DNA: TGTGCCAGTAGCCCAAGAGGGGGACAGGGATCCTACGAGCAGTACTTC
CDR3 protein: CASSPRGGQGSYEQYF

clone size: few
J gene: TRBJ2-1
D gene: -
V gene: TRBV12-3/TRBV12-4
CDR3 DNA: TGTGCCAGCAGTTGGGGGGCGACGAATGAGCAGTTCTTC
CDR3 protein: CASSWGATNEQFF

clone size: -
J gene: TRBJ2-2
D gene: -
V gene: TRBV6-2/TRBV6-3
CDR3 DNA: TGTGCCATCCTGATACAAAACACCGGGGAGCTGTTTTTT
CDR3 protein: CAILIQNTGELFF

clone size: few
J gene: TRBJ2-7
D gene: TRBD2
V gene: TRBV6-1
CDR3 DNA: TGTGCCAGCAGGGAGGACAGCGGGGGGACAGCCTACGAGCAGTACTTC
CDR3 protein: CASREDSGGTAYEQYF

clone size: few
J gene: TRBJ2-2
D gene: -
V gene: TRBV18
CDR3 DNA: TGTGCCAGCTCAGAGGGCCCGTTCACCGGGGAGCTGTTTTTT
CDR3 protein: CASSEGPFTGELFF

clone size: few
J gene: TRBJ1-1
D gene: TRBD1
V gene: TRBV7-9
CDR3 DNA: TGTGCCAGCAGGACAGGGGGGTACACTGAAGCTTTCTTT
CDR3 protein: CASRTGGYTEAFF

clone size: -
J gene: TRBJ2-7
D gene: TRBD1
V gene: TRBV6-2/TRBV6-3
CDR3 DNA: TGTGCCAGCAGTTCCTTTTTCGAGGGGGCCTTCTCCGAGCAGTACTTC
CDR3 protein: CASSSFFEGAFSEQYF

clone size: -
J gene: TRBJ1-1
D gene: -
V gene: TRBV20-1
CDR3 DNA: TGCAGTGCTAGACTGGGGAAAGCTTTCTTT
CDR3 protein: CSARLGKAFF

clone size: -
J gene: TRBJ1-2
D gene: TRBD1
V gene: TRBV19
CDR3 DNA: TGTGCCAGTAGTCTACAGACAGGGACAGCAAGTTATGGCTACACCTTC
CDR3 protein: CASSLQTGTASYGYTF

clone size: -
J gene: TRBJ2-7
D gene: TRBD1
V gene: TRBV7-3
CDR3 DNA: TGTGCCAGCAGTGGGACAGGACGAACCTACGAGCAGTACTTC
CDR3 protein: CASSGTGRTYEQYF

clone size: -
J gene: TRBJ1-2
D gene: -
V gene: TRBV14
CDR3 DNA: TGTGCCAGCAGCCCCACTCGGGGGGCGATCACGCTTACCTTC
CDR3 protein: CASSPTRGAITLTF

clone size: -
J gene: TRBJ1-1
D gene: -
V gene: TRBV28
CDR3 DNA: TGTGCCAGCAGTTTGTTGAACACTGAAGCTTTCTTT
CDR3 protein: CASSLLNTEAFF

clone size: -
J gene: TRBJ1-6
D gene: -
V gene: TRBV28
CDR3 DNA: TGTGCCAGCAGAGAACGGTATAATTCACCCCTCCACTTT
CDR3 protein: CASRERYNSPLHF

clone size: -
J gene: TRBJ2-3
D gene: -
V gene: TRBV25-1
CDR3 DNA: TGTGCCAGCAGCCCCGCGAGGAGCACAGATACGCAGTATTTT
CDR3 protein: CASSPARSTDTQYF

clone size: -
J gene: TRBJ2-7
D gene: -
V gene: TRBV6-2/TRBV6-3
CDR3 DNA: TGTGCCAGCAGCCTACCACTCGGACAGACTTCCTACGAGCAGTACTTC
CDR3 protein: CASSLPLGQTSYEQYF

clone size: -
J gene: TRBJ1-5
D gene: TRBD1
V gene: TRBV2
CDR3 DNA: TGTGCCAGGGGCGGACAGGGTGAGGGGCCCCAGCATTTT
CDR3 protein: CARGGQGEGPQHF

clone size: -
J gene: TRBJ1-3
D gene: TRBD1
V gene: TRBV7-6
CDR3 DNA: TGTGCCAGCAGCTTGACAGGGGAAAGCTCTGGAAACACCATATATTTT
CDR3 protein: CASSLTGESSGNTIYF

clone size: -
J gene: TRBJ2-2
D gene: TRBD1
V gene: TRBV6-1
CDR3 DNA: TGTGCCAGCAGGGGGACAGTGAACACCGGGGAGCTGTTTTTT
CDR3 protein: CASRGTVNTGELFF

clone size: few
J gene: TRBJ1-2
D gene: TRBD1
V gene: TRBV11-2
CDR3 DNA: TGTGCCAGCAGCCCGACAGGGGATGGCTACACCTTC
CDR3 protein: CASSPTGDGYTF

clone size: few
J gene: TRBJ1-2
D gene: -
V gene: TRBV2
CDR3 DNA: TGTGCCAGCGGGGAGGTGGGAGGCTACACCTTC
CDR3 protein: CASGEVGGYTF

clone size: few
J gene: TRBJ2-7
D gene: -
V gene: TRBV10-3
CDR3 DNA: TGTGCCATCAGTGAGTCCCCGAGGGGGGACGAGCAGTACTTC
CDR3 protein: CAISESPRGDEQYF

clone size: -
J gene: TRBJ1-4
D gene: -
V gene: TRBV7-2
CDR3 DNA: TGTGCCAGCAGCAGCAGCCCGAGGGTGGGCGAAAAACTGTTTTTT
CDR3 protein: CASSSSPRVGEKLFF

clone size: -
J gene: TRBJ2-5
D gene: TRBD2
V gene: TRBV20-1
CDR3 DNA: TGCAGTGCTAGACAGTCAGCGGGGGCTCAAGAGACCCAGTACTTC
CDR3 protein: CSARQSAGAQETQYF

clone size: few
J gene: TRBJ1-1
D gene: TRBD1
V gene: TRBV12-3/TRBV12-4
CDR3 DNA: TGTGCCAGCACCCACGGACAGGGAACAATGAACACTGAAGCTTTCTTT
CDR3 protein: CASTHGQGTMNTEAFF

clone size: -
J gene: TRBJ2-7
D gene: TRBD2
V gene: TRBV11-2
CDR3 DNA: TGTGCCAGCAGCGGAACCGGGACTAGCATGTACGAGCAGTACTTC
CDR3 protein: CASSGTGTSMYEQYF

clone size: -
J gene: TRBJ1-1
D gene: -
V gene: TRBV27
CDR3 DNA: TGTGCCAGCAGTTTTAGGTGGAACACTGAAGCTTTCTTT
CDR3 protein: CASSFRWNTEAFF

clone size: -
J gene: TRBJ1-4
D gene: -
V gene: TRBV21-1
CDR3 DNA: TGTGCCAGCAGCAAAGCCTGGTATGAGGCAGAATCAGAAAAACTGTTTTTT
CDR3 protein: CASSKAWYEAESEKLFF

clone size: few
J gene: TRBJ1-1
D gene: -
V gene: TRBV7-9
CDR3 DNA: TGTGCCAGCAGCCCCCCCTCCCCCGGGGGGGGGACTGAAGCTTTCTTT
CDR3 protein: CASSPPSPGGGTEAFF

clone size: -
J gene: TRBJ2-2
D gene: -
V gene: TRBV20-1
CDR3 DNA: TGCAGTGCTAGAGATCCGGGGGCCGGCGGGGAGCTGTTTTTT
CDR3 protein: CSARDPGAGGELFF

clone size: few
J gene: TRBJ1-6
D gene: -
V gene: TRBV10-1
CDR3 DNA: TGCGCCACGTCAGGTGGACAGAGTTCACCCCTCCACTTT
CDR3 protein: CATSGGQSSPLHF

clone size: few
J gene: TRBJ2-5
D gene: -
V gene: TRBV7-2
CDR3 DNA: TGTGCCAGCAGCTCGGTGATCTCCCCGTACCAAGAGACCCAGTACTTC
CDR3 protein: CASSSVISPYQETQYF

clone size: -
J gene: TRBJ2-2
D gene: TRBD2
V gene: TRBV7-9
CDR3 DNA: TGTGCCAGCAGCTCCCGACTAGCGGGGTTATTCCATGCGAACACCGGGGAGCTGTTTTTT
CDR3 protein: CASSSRLAGLFHANTGELFF

clone size: few
J gene: TRBJ2-6
D gene: -
V gene: TRBV19
CDR3 DNA: TGTGCCAGTAGTAAAACAGATACAGGGGCCAACGTCCTGACTTTC
CDR3 protein: CASSKTDTGANVLTF

clone size: -
J gene: TRBJ2-5
D gene: -
V gene: TRBV20-1
CDR3 DNA: TGCAGTGCTAGAGATTGGCAGGCCCGGGAGACCCAGTACTTC
CDR3 protein: CSARDWQARETQYF

clone size: -
J gene: TRBJ1-4
D gene: TRBD1
V gene: TRBV27
CDR3 DNA: TGTGCCAGCAGACTCGACCGGGACAGCCGGGGTGAAAAACTGTTTTTT
CDR3 protein: CASRLDRDSRGEKLFF

clone size: large
J gene: TRBJ1-1
D gene: TRBD1
V gene: TRBV18
CDR3 DNA: TGTGCCAGCTCGCTAAATCACAGGGGCGGCCGGGGTGAAGCTTTCTTT
CDR3 protein: CASSLNHRGGRGEAFF

clone size: -
J gene: TRBJ1-4
D gene: -
V gene: TRBV24-1
CDR3 DNA: TGTGCCACCAGTGATTTAGTGGCAACTGGTAATGAAAAACTGTTTTTT
CDR3 protein: CATSDLVATGNEKLFF

clone size: -
J gene: TRBJ2-1
D gene: -
V gene: TRBV5-1
CDR3 DNA: TGCGCCAGCAGCTTGGGAGTCGGGACTTCCAATGAGCAGTTCTTC
CDR3 protein: CASSLGVGTSNEQFF

clone size: few
J gene: TRBJ2-1
D gene: TRBD2
V gene: TRBV2
CDR3 DNA: TGTGCCAGCAAGGGGCTAGCGGGGGGGCCCTCCTACAATGAGCAGTTCTTC
CDR3 protein: CASKGLAGGPSYNEQFF

clone size: few
J gene: TRBJ1-5
D gene: -
V gene: TRBV4-3
CDR3 DNA: TGCGCCAGCAGCCAAGATGCGGGTCAGCCCCAGCATTTT
CDR3 protein: CASSQDAGQPQHF